This TCR beta chain comes out of a study of T cell responses to AZD1222 COVID-19 vaccine. Regarding the study as a whole: Following two doses of AZD1222, Spike-specific TCR breadth and depth rose. The span of vaccine-associated CD4 TCRs extended across spike, with dominance at 160-218 and 743-854. There were mostly white British donors and more females than males, and clonal diversity was possibly underestimated.

As for this clone: Its antigen remains unknown.

Produced via immunoSEQ multiplex PCR; TCRdb's table is partial and in-frame only. This sample has roughly 150,000 clones, with around 89% found just once. Germline-derived CDR1 and CDR2 are SGHVS and FNYEAQ. The CDR3 is made up of 14 amino acids. V lost 1 base to trimming and J lost 3 bases; unmatched junction nucleotides: 3. The source of this sequence is an adult who received the AZD1222 COVID-19 vaccine. V is TRBV7-6 and J is TRBJ2-7; 7 bases match TRBD2. Source: peripheral blood, taken 28 days after the second AZD1222 dose. The CDR3 DNA reads TGTGCCAGCAGCTTAGGGACTAGTATCTACGAGCAGTACTTC. This codes for CASSLGTSIYEQYF. The entire variable domain, with the rest obtained from reference TRBV7-6 and TRBJ2-7, is as follows: GAGVSQSPRYKVTKRGQDVALRCDPISGHVSLYWYRQALGQGPEFLTYFNYEAQQDKSGLPNDRFSAERPEGSISTLTIQRTEQRDSAMYRCASSLGTSIYEQYFGPGTRLTVT.